This is a list of T cell receptor beta chains from one sample in a study of shared clonotypes between healthy human individuals. Profiled with immunoSEQ multiplex PCR; TCRdb holds only in-frame clones, not every one. The sample records approximately 2,300,000 clones, approximately 90% being singletons. The sequenced material came from naive CD4+ T cells from PBMCs. The receptor set was obtained from a man aged 18 to 30 in good health. Some clones in this sample may be carry-over from other donors' samples. Both conserved end residues are part of each CDR3. The D gene is left open where the match is weak. Clone sizes are given selectively: once, few, many, or a class where the clone is expanded.

j_call v_call clone_size d_call cdr3_nt cdr3_aa
TRBJ2-3 TRBV5-1 NA NA TGCGCCAGCAGCTTGGCCGCCAGAGATACGCAGTATTTT CASSLAARDTQYF
TRBJ1-1 TRBV5-6 NA NA TGTGCCAGCAGCACCGGTCCCCTGAGGGCTGAAGCTTTCTTT CASSTGPLRAEAFF
TRBJ2-5 TRBV18 NA NA TGTGCCAGCTCCCCCGGGAGCGGGCGAGAGACCCAGTACTTC CASSPGSGRETQYF
TRBJ2-2 TRBV13 NA TRBD1 TGTGCCAGCAGCGCCCACCTGGGACAGGGGCCCGCCGGGGAGCTGTTTTTT CASSAHLGQGPAGELFF
TRBJ1-2 TRBV2 NA NA TGTGCCAGCAGTATCACCCCGGGGGGAGCTAACTATGGCTACACCTTC CASSITPGGANYGYTF
TRBJ1-3 TRBV27 NA NA NA CASSSSGLGNTIYF
TRBJ2-7 TRBV6-5 NA TRBD2 TGTGCCAGCAGTTACGCCGGGACTAGCGGGAGTGATGAGCAGTACTTC CASSYAGTSGSDEQYF
TRBJ1-2 TRBV7-8 once NA TGTGCCAGCAGCTTATACTTGGGGGCGAACTATGGCTACACCTTC CASSLYLGANYGYTF
TRBJ2-5 TRBV6-1 NA NA TGTGCCACCAAAGGGAGGAGGGACCAAGAGACCCAGTACTTC CATKGRRDQETQYF
TRBJ1-4 TRBV5-5 NA NA TGTGCCAGCAGCCCCTGGGGGTTCGGTGAAAAACTGTTTTTT CASSPWGFGEKLFF
TRBJ1-1 TRBV14 NA TRBD1 TGTGCCAGCAGCCGGGACAGGGAAACTGAAGCTTTCTTT CASSRDRETEAFF
TRBJ2-7 TRBV25-1 NA TRBD2 TGTGCCAGCAGGGCCTCACTAGCGGTTGAGCAGTACTTC CASRASLAVEQYF
TRBJ2-1 TRBV15 NA NA TGTGCCACCAGCGGCCGTGGAGCCCCCTACAATGAGCAGTTCTTC CATSGRGAPYNEQFF
TRBJ1-6 TRBV4-3 NA NA TGCGCCAGCAGCCCGTCGAGTCTGTATTCACCCCTCCACTTT CASSPSSLYSPLHF
TRBJ2-2 TRBV6-4 NA TRBD1 TGTGCCAGCAGTACTGGACAGGCCGGGGCCGGGGAGCTGTTTTTT CASSTGQAGAGELFF
TRBJ2-5 TRBV10-2 NA TRBD1 TGCGCCAGCAGGGGGGACAGGGTAATAAAAGAGACCCAGTACTTC CASRGDRVIKETQYF
TRBJ2-5 TRBV7-9 NA NA TGTGCCAGCAGCTCGACAGACCAAGAGACCCAGTACTTC CASSSTDQETQYF
TRBJ2-5 TRBV7-8 NA NA TGTGCCAGCAGCTTAGTAGGAGTCATCGGGACCCAGTACTTC CASSLVGVIGTQYF
TRBJ2-7 TRBV5-3 NA TRBD2 TGTGCCAGAAGCCTAGGGACTAGCGGGAGCGGCTACGAGCAGTACTTC CARSLGTSGSGYEQYF
TRBJ2-7 TRBV7-3 NA NA TGTGCCAGCAGCCCCCAGGGGTCATCCCCGAAGAAGTACTTC CASSPQGSSPKKYF
TRBJ2-7 TRBV9 NA NA TGTGCCAGCAGCGTAGGGCTGGGCCTCTACGAGCAGTACTTC CASSVGLGLYEQYF
TRBJ2-3 TRBV29-1 NA TRBD1 TGCAGTGCCCGTGGGACAGGCGACGATACGCAGTATTTT CSARGTGDDTQYF
TRBJ1-5 TRBV28 NA NA TGTGCCAGCAGTTTATTGGGGGCTAGCAATCAGCCCCAGCATTTT CASSLLGASNQPQHF
TRBJ2-7 TRBV28 once NA TGTGCCACCTGGGGGGTAGCCTCCTACGAGCAGTACTTC CATWGVASYEQYF
TRBJ2-2 TRBV9 NA NA TGTGCCAGCAGCGTAGCCCGGAACACCGGGGAGCTGTTTTTT CASSVARNTGELFF
TRBJ1-1 TRBV9 NA NA TGTGCCAGCAGCGCGAGGCAGGAGATCACTGAAGCTTTCTTT CASSARQEITEAFF
TRBJ2-3 TRBV9 NA NA TGTGCCAGCACCCATGGGGGCTCTAGCACAGATACGCAGTATTTT CASTHGGSSTDTQYF
TRBJ2-1 TRBV6-5 NA NA TGTGCCAGCAGCACAATCGGAGGGGGTCACAATGAGCAGTTCTTC CASSTIGGGHNEQFF
TRBJ2-3 TRBV5-1 NA NA TGCGCCAGCACCCCAGAGCAACTGGATACGCAGTATTTT CASTPEQLDTQYF
TRBJ2-5 TRBV5-6 NA NA TGTGCCAGCAGCTTGTTCGTGGGGTCAGGAGAGACCCAGTACTTC CASSLFVGSGETQYF
TRBJ1-2 TRBV9 NA TRBD1 TGTGCCAGCAGCCCCCGGGGACAGCAGTCATATGGCTACACCTTC CASSPRGQQSYGYTF
TRBJ2-2 TRBV2 NA NA TGTGCCAGCAGGGACAGAATTAACGGGGAGCTGTTTTTT CASRDRINGELFF
TRBJ2-1 TRBV5-3 NA NA TGTGCCAGAAAGAGGATTCCCAATGAGCAGTTCTTC CARKRIPNEQFF
TRBJ1-2 TRBV5-6 NA NA TGTGCCAGCAGCTTGAACGCCTTAGGCTACACCTTC CASSLNALGYTF
TRBJ2-7 TRBV27 NA TRBD2 TGTGCCATCGCACGGGGGGGGGCCTACGAGCAGTACTTC CAIARGGAYEQYF
TRBJ2-2 TRBV28 once TRBD2 TGTGCCAGCGCGCGGACTAGCGGGAGAACCGGGGAGCTGTTTTTT CASARTSGRTGELFF
TRBJ2-3 TRBV11-2 once TRBD1 TGTGCCAGCAGCTTAGGGGGACAGGGGAGAGATACGCAGTATTTT CASSLGGQGRDTQYF
TRBJ2-1 TRBV9 NA TRBD2 TGTGCCAGCAGCGCCAGGACTAGCGGGATGTTTGAGCAGTTCTTC CASSARTSGMFEQFF
TRBJ1-1 TRBV18 NA TRBD1 TGTGCCAGCTCACCCGGACAGGGGACAATGAACACTGAAGCTTTCTTT CASSPGQGTMNTEAFF
TRBJ1-5 TRBV6-5 NA NA TGTGCCAGCTCTATGGGTGGCAATCAGCCCCAGCATTTT CASSMGGNQPQHF
TRBJ1-3 TRBV6-5 NA NA TGTGCCAGCAGTTACTCGAACCCCGGACCTGGAAACACCATATATTTT CASSYSNPGPGNTIYF